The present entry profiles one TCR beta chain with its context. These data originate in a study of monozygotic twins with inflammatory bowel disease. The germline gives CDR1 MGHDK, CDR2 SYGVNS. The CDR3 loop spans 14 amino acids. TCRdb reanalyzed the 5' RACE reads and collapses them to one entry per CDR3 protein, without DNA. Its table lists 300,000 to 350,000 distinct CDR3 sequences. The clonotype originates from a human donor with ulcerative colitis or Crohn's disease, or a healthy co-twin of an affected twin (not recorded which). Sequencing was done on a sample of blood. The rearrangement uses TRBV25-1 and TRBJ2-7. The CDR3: CASSEASRSYEQYF.